This T cell receptor (beta chain) was documented in a study of glioma-infiltrating T cells. For the study at large: Glioblastomas were WHO grade IV, sampled at first diagnosis; low-grade were grade II.

Germline lookup yields CDR1 SEHNR and CDR2 FQNEAQ (reference sequence). CDR3 size: 13 residues. As for this clonotype: What it binds is unknown. A junction boundary mismatches the germline segment, possibly from a read error.

Using RNA template, CDR3s of TCR alpha and beta were amplified with iRepertoire arm-PCR. In TCRdb, the multiplex PCR reads were re-called with MiXCR into one record per CDR3 protein. The sample has about 380,000 distinct CDR3 sequences, 35% to 45% seen once; the top ten hold 12%. Study findings and constraints: Signature shared blood CDR3 motifs were enriched in low-divergence and depleted in high-divergence patients.

Sequencing was done on a sample of glioma tissue, nonneoplastic brain tissue, or PBMCs (not recorded which). The sequence came from a human donor with low-grade glioma or glioblastoma, undergoing nonglioma brain surgery, or in good health (not recorded which). This sequence joins TRBV7-9 and TRBJ1-4, with unresolved D. CDR3 region: CASRAATNEKQFF. CDR3 sequence (DNA): TGTGCCAGCAGGGCAGCAACTAATGAAAAACAGTTTTTT. The complete variable domain, with remaining parts taken from reference TRBV7-9 and TRBJ1-4, reads DTGVSQNPRHKITKRGQNVTFRCDPISEHNRLYWYRQTLGQGPEFLTYFQNEAQLEKSRLLSDRFSAERPKGSFSTLEIQRTEQGDSAMYLCASRAATNEKQFFGSGTQLSVL.